These 20 T cell receptor beta chains were sequenced from one sample in a study of identical twins. TCRdb recomputed calls from the 5' RACE reads with MiXCR, one row per CDR3 protein. This repertoire shows some 900,000 distinct CDR3 sequences, about 12% found once; its top ten account for roughly 1.5%. These data were also filed under a second study, of yellow fever vaccine responses in identical twins.

Sequenced input: PBMCs. Receptors originate from a woman aged 18-35 years in good health.

This clonotype occurred a few times. The rearrangement joins TRBV15 to TRBJ1-2; D not resolved. The CDR3 sequence is 14 residues long. Germline V CDR1 and CDR2: LNHNV, YYDKDF (reference sequence). Between the trimmed V and J ends, which lost 0 bases and 4 bases, there was a span of 9 bases. CDR3 sequence reads: CATSRDHWGYGYTF. Written as DNA, the CDR3 is TGTGCCACCAGCAGAGATCACTGGGGCTATGGCTACACCTTC.

The chain is built from TRBV20-1 and TRBJ2-5; 8 nucleotides agree with TRBD2. Germline V gives CDR1 DFQATT, CDR2 SNEGSKA (reference sequence). V dropped 4 bases and J dropped 5; count of bases not matched to a gene: 6. The CDR3 runs 13 residues. The CDR3 DNA follows: TGCAGTGCTAAAAAGACTAGCGTGGAGACCCAGTACTTC. Its protein product is CSAKKTSVETQYF.

This chain links TRBV10-3 with TRBJ2-3; TRBD2 is a possible D gene (6 bases). Germline values: CDR1 ENHRY, CDR2 SYGVKD. Trimming cost V 1 base and J 9 bases, with 8 bases left between them. CDR3 length equals 12 residues. The CDR3 reads CAISELGLTQYF. CDR3 in DNA: TGTGCCATCAGTGAGTTGGGACTGACGCAGTATTTT.

V and J are TRBV7-2 and TRBJ1-2, with 7 bases aligning to TRBD1. The germline V gene encodes CDR1 SGHTA and CDR2 FQGNSA. This CDR3 is built from 13 residues. Losses at the gene ends were 1 base for V and 7 bases for J; bases not matched to a gene: 3. CDR3 bases: TGTGCCAGCAGCTTAGGGAACAGGGGTGGCTACACCTTC. This translates into CASSLGNRGGYTF.

This rearrangement joins TRBV6-5 to TRBJ2-3; 8 nucleotides line up with TRBD1. Trimming cost V 2 bases and J 4 bases; bases outside gene matches: 5. The CDR3 has 15 amino acids. Germline V gene data show CDR1 as MNHEY and CDR2 as SVGAGI. The CDR3 sequence: CASSYGAGGSDTQYF. In DNA form, the CDR3 reads TGTGCCAGCAGTTACGGGGCAGGGGGCTCAGATACGCAGTATTTT.

This clonotype was found a few times. The chain is built from TRBV3-1 and TRBJ1-1, with a possible D match to TRBD1 (5 bases). This CDR3 contains 14 residues. Trimming took 0 bases from V and 9 from J, leaving 14 bases between them. Germline V lookup: CDR1 LGHDT, CDR2 YNNKEL (reference sequence). The DNA of the CDR3 is TGTGCCAGCAGCCAAGACCGGCTCTCGGGGCAAGCTTTCTTT. Translated, it gives CASSQDRLSGQAFF.

The chain uses TRBV6-5 and TRBJ2-1; TRBD2 matches at 9 bases. With V trimmed by 2 bases and J by 6 bases, 2 bases remained unmatched. This CDR3 region has 14 residues. Per the germline V gene, CDR1 is MNHEY and CDR2 is SVGAGI. The CDR3 region has the DNA TGTGCCAGCAGTTACGGCGGGGGGGCCAATGAGCAGTTCTTC. Translated: CASSYGGGANEQFF.

The CDR3 is CASSPEQRNEQFF. CDR3 DNA: TGTGCCAGCTCACCAGAACAGCGAAATGAGCAGTTCTTC. The rearrangement joins TRBV18 to TRBJ2-1; D is ambiguous. There are 13 residues in the CDR3. Germline V gene sequence: CDR1 KGHSH, CDR2 LQKENI. Trimming removed 2 bases at V and 7 bases at J, with 9 bases between.

V and J are TRBV29-1 and TRBJ1-2; D is unclear. The CDR3 runs 13 residues. CDR1 and CDR2 from the germline V gene are SQVTM and ANQGSEA. Trimming cost V 3 bases and J 4 bases, with 12 bases left between them. As DNA, the CDR3 is TGCAGCGTTGAGGGTGGGCTCGGCTATGGCTACACCTTC. Protein sequence: CSVEGGLGYGYTF.

Only a few counts were recorded for this clonotype. The V gene is TRBV29-1, the J gene TRBJ2-5, with TRBD2 matching over 12 bases. Unmatched junction bases numbered 5, after V lost 7 bases and J lost 2 bases. This CDR3 comprises 14 residues. Per the germline V gene, CDR1 is SQVTM and CDR2 is ANQGSEA. The CDR3 loop is CSGLAGAMQETQYF. In DNA form, the CDR3 reads TGCAGCGGACTAGCGGGAGCAATGCAAGAGACCCAGTACTTC. Full variable domain (remainder filled in from reference TRBV29-1 and TRBJ2-5): SAVISQKPSRDICQRGTSLTIQCQVDSQVTMMFWYRQQPGQSLTLIATANQGSEATYESGFVIDKFPISRPNLTFSTLTVSNMSPEDSSIYLCSGLAGAMQETQYFGPGTRLLVL.

This clonotype came up a few times. The gene calls are TRBV7-9 and TRBJ1-2, with D possibly TRBD1 on 5 matching bases. Germline CDR1 reads SEHNR; CDR2 reads FQNEAQ (reference sequence). The CDR3 has 14 amino acids. With 1 base removed from V and 2 bases from J, the gap between germline ends came to 8 bases. The CDR3 sequence: CASSLETENYGYTF. The DNA of the CDR3 is TGTGCCAGCAGCTTAGAGACAGAAAACTATGGCTACACCTTC.

The chain combines TRBV12-3 or TRBV12-4 with TRBJ2-3; a possible D gene is TRBD2 (6 bases). CDR3 size: 18 residues. Trimming removed 0 bases at V and 5 bases at J, with 21 bases between. Written as DNA, the CDR3 is TGTGCCAGCAGTTTAGCGCTTGTGTGGCGGGAAAAGGGAGATACGCAGTATTTT. Protein sequence: CASSLALVWREKGDTQYF.

The gene calls are TRBV28 and TRBJ1-3, with D hard to call. Germline CDR1 is MDHEN and CDR2 is SYDVKM. V lost 6 bases to trimming and J lost 4 bases, with 16 bases between them. This CDR3 is 15 amino acids long. The CDR3 loop is CASSPGVTGGNTIYF. CDR3 in DNA: TGTGCCAGCAGCCCCGGAGTTACGGGGGGAAACACCATATATTTT.

The chain is built from TRBV20-1 and TRBJ2-5; D could derive from TRBD1 or TRBD2 (5 bases each). CDR1 DFQATT and CDR2 SNEGSKA come from the germline V gene (reference sequence). V was pared by 1 base and J by 2 bases, with 8 bases between. There are 13 residues in the CDR3. CDR3 in DNA: TGCAGTGCTAGAGGGGGGACGCAAGAGACCCAGTACTTC. Its translation is CSARGGTQETQYF.

In this sample, this clonotype turned up a few times. The chain couples TRBV20-1 to TRBJ2-2; 9 nucleotides align to TRBD1. V lost 6 bases and J lost 1; bases outside the gene matches: 3. The CDR3 covers 14 residues. Per the germline V gene, CDR1 is DFQATT and CDR2 is SNEGSKA (reference sequence). As DNA, the CDR3 is TGCAGTGCCAAGGACAGGGGGAACACCGGGGAGCTGTTTTTT. This encodes CSAKDRGNTGELFF.

The rearrangement uses TRBV3-1 and TRBJ1-4; D unresolved. The CDR3 length is 12 residues. The V end was cut by 2 bases, the J end by 4 bases, with 2 bases between. CDR1 and CDR2 (germline): LGHDT, YNNKEL (reference sequence). The CDR3 DNA is TGTGCCAGCAGCCAAAGTAATGAAAAACTGTTTTTT. Its protein is CASSQSNEKLFF.

This clonotype was counted only a few times. The chain couples TRBV14 to TRBJ2-3; maybe TRBD1 (6 bases). The V gene's germline CDR1 is SGHDN and CDR2 FVKESK. V gave up 5 bases and J gave up 3 bases, with 18 bases separating them. This CDR3 has 16 residues. This CDR3 reads CASSAHRVLVTDTQYF. The CDR3 nucleotides read TGTGCCAGCAGCGCTCACAGGGTTTTGGTAACAGATACGCAGTATTTT.

The chain links TRBV21-1 to TRBJ2-1. TRBV21-1 is classified as a pseudogene. There are 16 residues in the CDR3. For the CDR3, the DNA is TGTGCCAGCAGCCCAAGGGTCAGCCCAGGATGCAATGAGCAGTTCTTC. Translation: CASSPRVSPGCNEQFF.

The sample holds a few counts of this clonotype. The chain links TRBV18 to TRBJ1-4; possibly TRBD1 for D (6 bases). V lost 6 bases to trimming and J lost 8 bases, with 16 bases between them. The V gene's germline CDR1 is KGHSH and CDR2 LQKENI. The CDR3 consists of 14 residues. CDR3 nucleotides: TGTGCCAGCTCCCTCGACAGGATCGACGAAAAACTGTTTTTT. Translation gives CASSLDRIDEKLFF.

The V call is TRBV5-1, the J call TRBJ2-5; 9 nucleotides line up with TRBD2. CDR1 and CDR2 (germline): SGHRS, YFSETQ. The CDR3 extends over 14 amino acids. V lost 8 bases, J lost 3 bases, and 8 bases stayed unmatched. The CDR3 loop is CASGGRAGEETQYF. The CDR3 nucleotides are TGCGCCAGTGGCGGGAGGGCCGGGGAAGAGACCCAGTACTTC.